This TCR beta chain is drawn from a study of blood T cells in healthy people across ages. Study-wide points: Age advanced and TCR beta diversity per million T cells fell, roughly linearly.

Per germline, CDR1 KGHDR and CDR2 SFDVKD. CDR3 size: 13 residues. V shed 0 bases and J shed 6 bases, with 7 bases lying between them. Using a J-beta primer mix together with a sample-barcoded 5' primer, a second PCR was run for about 7 to 12 cycles. TCRdb re-derived calls from the 5' RACE reads in MiXCR, one entry per CDR3 protein. The sample holds about 930,000 distinct CDR3 sequences, roughly 29% seen once. This clonotype has more than one count but fewer than ten. The antigen is unknown. The same sample was also used in a study of T cells of mothers and their children.

The sequenced sample was blood. The rearrangement links TRBV24-1 to TRBJ1-2, with D perhaps matching TRBD1 (5 bases). This TCR was sampled from a woman in her forties in good health. This CDR3 reads CATSDLGAHGYTF. Here the CDR3 DNA reads TGTGCCACCAGTGATTTGGGGGCTCATGGCTACACCTTC.